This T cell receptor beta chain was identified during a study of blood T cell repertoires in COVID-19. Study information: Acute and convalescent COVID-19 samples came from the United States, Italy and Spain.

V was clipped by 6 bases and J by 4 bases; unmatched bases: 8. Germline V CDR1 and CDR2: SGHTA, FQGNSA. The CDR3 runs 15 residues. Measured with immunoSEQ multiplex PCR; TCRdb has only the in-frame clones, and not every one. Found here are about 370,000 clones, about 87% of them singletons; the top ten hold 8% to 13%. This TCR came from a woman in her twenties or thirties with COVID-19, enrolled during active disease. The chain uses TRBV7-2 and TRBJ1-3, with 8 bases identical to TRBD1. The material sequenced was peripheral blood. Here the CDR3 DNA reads TGTGCCAGCAGTCCGACAGGGGATCACGGAAACACCATATATTTT. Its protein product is CASSPTGDHGNTIYF.